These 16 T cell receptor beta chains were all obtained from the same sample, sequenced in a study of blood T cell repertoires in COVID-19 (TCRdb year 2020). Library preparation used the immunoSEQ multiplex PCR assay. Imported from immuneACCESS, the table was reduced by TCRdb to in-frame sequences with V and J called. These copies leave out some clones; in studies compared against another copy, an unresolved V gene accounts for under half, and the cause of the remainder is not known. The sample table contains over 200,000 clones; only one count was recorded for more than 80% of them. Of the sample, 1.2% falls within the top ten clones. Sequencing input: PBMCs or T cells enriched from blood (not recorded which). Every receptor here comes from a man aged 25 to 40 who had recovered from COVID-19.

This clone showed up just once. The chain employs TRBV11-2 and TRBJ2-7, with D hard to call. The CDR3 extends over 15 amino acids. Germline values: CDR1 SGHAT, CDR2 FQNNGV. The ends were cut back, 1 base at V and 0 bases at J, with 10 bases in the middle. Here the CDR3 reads CASSLVPSNSYEQYF. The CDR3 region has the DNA TGTGCCAGCAGCTTAGTCCCGAGCAACTCCTACGAGCAGTACTTC.

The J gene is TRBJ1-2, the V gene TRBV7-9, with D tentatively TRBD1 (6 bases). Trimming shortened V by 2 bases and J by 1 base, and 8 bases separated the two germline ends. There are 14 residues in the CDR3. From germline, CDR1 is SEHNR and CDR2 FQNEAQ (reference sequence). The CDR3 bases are TGTGCCAGCAGCTTACGACAGGTTAACTATGGCTACACCTTC. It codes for CASSLRQVNYGYTF.

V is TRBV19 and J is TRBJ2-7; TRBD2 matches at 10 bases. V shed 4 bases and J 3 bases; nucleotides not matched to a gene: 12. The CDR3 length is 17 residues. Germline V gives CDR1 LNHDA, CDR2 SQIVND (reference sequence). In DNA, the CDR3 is TGTGCCAGTAGTACTTTATTAGCGGGAGGACCCGGCTACGAGCAGTACTTC. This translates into CASSTLLAGGPGYEQYF.

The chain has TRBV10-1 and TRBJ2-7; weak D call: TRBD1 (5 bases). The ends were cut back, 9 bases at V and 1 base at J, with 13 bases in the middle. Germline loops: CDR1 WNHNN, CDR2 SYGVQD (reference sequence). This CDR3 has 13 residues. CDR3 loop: CARDTLLSYEQYF. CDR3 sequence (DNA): TGCGCCAGGGACACCCTGTTATCCTACGAGCAGTACTTC.

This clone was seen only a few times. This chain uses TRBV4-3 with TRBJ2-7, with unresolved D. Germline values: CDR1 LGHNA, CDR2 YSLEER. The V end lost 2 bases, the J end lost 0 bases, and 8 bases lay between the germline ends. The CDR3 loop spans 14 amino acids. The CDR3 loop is CASSQLLASYEQYF. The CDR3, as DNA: TGCGCCAGCAGCCAACTGCTGGCCTCCTACGAGCAGTACTTC.

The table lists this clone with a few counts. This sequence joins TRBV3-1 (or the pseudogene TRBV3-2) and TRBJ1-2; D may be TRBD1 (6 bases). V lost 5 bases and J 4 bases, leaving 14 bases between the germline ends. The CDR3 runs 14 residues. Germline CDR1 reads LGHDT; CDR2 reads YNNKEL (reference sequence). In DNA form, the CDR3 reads TGTGCCAGCAGCTTAGAAGGGACATCCTATGGCTACACCTTC. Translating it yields CASSLEGTSYGYTF.

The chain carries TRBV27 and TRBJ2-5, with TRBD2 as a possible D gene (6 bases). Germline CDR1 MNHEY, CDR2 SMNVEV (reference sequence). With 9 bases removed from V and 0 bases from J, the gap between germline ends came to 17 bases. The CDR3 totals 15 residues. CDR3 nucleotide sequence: TGTGCCAGTAAGGCGGTAGCGGCATACCAAGAGACCCAGTACTTC. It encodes CASKAVAAYQETQYF.

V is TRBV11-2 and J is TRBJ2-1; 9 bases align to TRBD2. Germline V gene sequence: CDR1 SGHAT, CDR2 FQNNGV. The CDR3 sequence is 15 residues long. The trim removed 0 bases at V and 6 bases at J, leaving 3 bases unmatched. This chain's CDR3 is CASSLDRGRGNEQFF. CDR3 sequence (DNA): TGTGCCAGCAGCTTAGATCGCGGGAGGGGCAATGAGCAGTTCTTC.

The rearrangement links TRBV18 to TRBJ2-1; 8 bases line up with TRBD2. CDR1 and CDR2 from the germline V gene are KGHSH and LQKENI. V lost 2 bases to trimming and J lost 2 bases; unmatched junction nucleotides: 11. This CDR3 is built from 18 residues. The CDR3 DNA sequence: TGTGCCAGCTCACCAACGGGCTCATTCGGGGGGGCCTACAATGAGCAGTTCTTC. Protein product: CASSPTGSFGGAYNEQFF.

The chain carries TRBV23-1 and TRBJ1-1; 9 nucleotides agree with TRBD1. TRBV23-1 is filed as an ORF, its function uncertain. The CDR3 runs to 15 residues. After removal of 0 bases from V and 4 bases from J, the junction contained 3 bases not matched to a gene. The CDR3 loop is CASSQSPGQGTEAFF. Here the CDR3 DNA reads TGCGCCAGCAGTCAATCGCCGGGACAGGGCACTGAAGCTTTCTTT.

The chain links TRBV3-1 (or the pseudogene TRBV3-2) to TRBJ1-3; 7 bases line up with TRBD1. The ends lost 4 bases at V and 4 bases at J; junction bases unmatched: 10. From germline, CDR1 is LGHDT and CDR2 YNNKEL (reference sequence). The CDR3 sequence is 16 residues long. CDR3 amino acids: CASSPPTGKTGNTIYF. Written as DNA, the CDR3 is TGTGCCAGCAGCCCCCCGACAGGGAAGACGGGAAACACCATATATTTT.

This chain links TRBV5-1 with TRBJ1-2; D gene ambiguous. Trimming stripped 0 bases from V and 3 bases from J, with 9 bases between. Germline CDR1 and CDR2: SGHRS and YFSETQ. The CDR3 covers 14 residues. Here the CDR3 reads CASSLEVPDYGYTF. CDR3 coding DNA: TGCGCCAGCAGCTTGGAAGTTCCGGACTATGGCTACACCTTC.

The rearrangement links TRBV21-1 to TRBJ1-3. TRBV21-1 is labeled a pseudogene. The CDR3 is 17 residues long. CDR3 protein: CASSKRSMHIPGNTIYF. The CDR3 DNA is TGTGCCAGCAGCAAACGTAGCATGCATATTCCTGGAAACACCATATATTTT.

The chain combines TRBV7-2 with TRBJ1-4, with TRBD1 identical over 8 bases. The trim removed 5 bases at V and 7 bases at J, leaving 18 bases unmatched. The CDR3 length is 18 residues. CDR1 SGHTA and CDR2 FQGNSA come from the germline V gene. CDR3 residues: CASSPGQGREAYGEKLFF. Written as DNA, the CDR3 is TGTGCCAGCAGCCCAGGACAGGGAAGGGAGGCATACGGTGAAAAACTGTTTTTT.

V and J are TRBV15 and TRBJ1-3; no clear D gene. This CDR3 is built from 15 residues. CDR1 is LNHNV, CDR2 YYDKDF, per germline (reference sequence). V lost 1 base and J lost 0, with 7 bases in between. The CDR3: CATSRGEGSGNTIYF. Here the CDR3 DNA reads TGTGCCACCAGCAGAGGGGAGGGCTCTGGAAACACCATATATTTT.

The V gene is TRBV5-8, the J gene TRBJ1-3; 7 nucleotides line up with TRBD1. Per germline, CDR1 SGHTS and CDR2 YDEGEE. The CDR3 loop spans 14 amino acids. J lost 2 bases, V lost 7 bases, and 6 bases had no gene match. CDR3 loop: CASYRQGAGNTIYF. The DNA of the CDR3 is TGTGCCAGCTATCGTCAGGGGGCTGGAAACACCATATATTTT. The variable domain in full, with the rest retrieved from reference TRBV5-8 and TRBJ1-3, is EAGVTQSPTHLIKTRGQQATLRCSPISGHTSVYWYQQALGLGLQFLLWYDEGEERNRGNFPPRFSGRQFPNYSSELNVNALELEDSALYLCASYRQGAGNTIYFGEGSWLTVV.